This section outlines one TCR beta chain sequence together with its context. Its antigen is unknown. Here immunoSEQ multiplex PCR was the method, and the copy in TCRdb shows in-frame clones only, minus some. The table has some 190,000 clones, around nine tenths seen once; the top ten hold about 5.5%. These data originate in a study of Ad26.COV2.S vaccination and SARS-CoV-2 variants. The CDR3 is 14 amino acids. Study-wide points: Non-spike TCR breadth showed similarity between vaccine and placebo recipients. After vaccination, substantial breadth of spike-specific CD8+ and CD4+ responses was reported. Responses of T cells in total may have been underestimated by the TCR breadth and depth analyses.

The sequence was collected from a human donor who had recovered from COVID-19. The sample here was peripheral blood, taken after recovery from COVID-19. This sequence joins TRBV21-1 and TRBJ1-4; TRBD1, the table's D call, lacks a check against the DNA. TRBV21-1 is a pseudogene segment. This chain's CDR3 is CASSMTGGDEKLFF. The CDR3 DNA is TGTGCCAGCAGCATGACAGGGGGCGACGAAAAACTGTTTTTT.